Here is one T cell receptor beta chain with its context. What it recognizes is unknown. Here immunoSEQ multiplex PCR was the method, and the copy in TCRdb shows in-frame clones only, minus some. The table lists some 190,000 clones, more than 75% of them singletons. This sample is part of a study of cytomegalovirus exposure and HLA in healthy donors. Study information: The 90 to 150 validation repertoires and the approximately 690 first-cohort repertoires shared a platform, a later analysis reported.

The CDR3 loop spans 18 amino acids. Germline CDR1 reads KGHSY; CDR2 reads FQNENV. The V gene lost 2 bases and the J gene lost 1 base, with 18 bases spanning the gap. General study results and limits: It was reportedly the case that the classifier diagnosed cytomegalovirus status with high specificity and sensitivity. The study put some 150 TCR beta chains on its list as cytomegalovirus-associated.

Sequenced input: PBMCs. The receptor comes from a man aged 25 to 40 in good health and CMV-seropositive. The V and J genes are TRBV16 and TRBJ1-5, with TRBD1 as a possible D gene (5 bases). The CDR3 loop reads CASSQTRAGGSSNQPQHF. DNA of the CDR3: TGTGCCAGCAGCCAAACCCGGGCTGGGGGTTCAAGCAATCAGCCCCAGCATTTT.